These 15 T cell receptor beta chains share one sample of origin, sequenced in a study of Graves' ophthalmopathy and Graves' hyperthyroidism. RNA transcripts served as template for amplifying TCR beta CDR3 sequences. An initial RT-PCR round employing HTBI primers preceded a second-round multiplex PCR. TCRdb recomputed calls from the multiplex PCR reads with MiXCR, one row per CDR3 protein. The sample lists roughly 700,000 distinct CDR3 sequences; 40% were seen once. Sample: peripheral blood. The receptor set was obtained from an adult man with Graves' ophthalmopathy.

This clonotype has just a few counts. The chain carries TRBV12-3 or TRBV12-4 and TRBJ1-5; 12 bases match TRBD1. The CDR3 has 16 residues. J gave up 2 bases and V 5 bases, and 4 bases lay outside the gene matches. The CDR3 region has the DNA TGTGCCAGCAGTAAGGGACAGGGGGCTGGCAATCAGCCCCAGCATTTT. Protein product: CASSKGQGAGNQPQHF.

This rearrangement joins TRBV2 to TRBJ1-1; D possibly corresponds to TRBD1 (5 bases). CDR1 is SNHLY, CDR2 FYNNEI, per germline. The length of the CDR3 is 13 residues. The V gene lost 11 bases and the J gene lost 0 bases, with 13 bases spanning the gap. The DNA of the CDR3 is TGTGCCCGCCGGGACTTGGTGAACACTGAAGCTTTCTTT. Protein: CARRDLVNTEAFF.

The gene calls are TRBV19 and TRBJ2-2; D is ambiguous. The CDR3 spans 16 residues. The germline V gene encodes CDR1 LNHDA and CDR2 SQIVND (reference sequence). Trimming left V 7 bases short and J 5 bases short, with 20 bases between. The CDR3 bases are TGTGCCAGTACTTTTCTAATGTCCCCAAGTACCGGGGAGCTGTTTTTT. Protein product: CASTFLMSPSTGELFF. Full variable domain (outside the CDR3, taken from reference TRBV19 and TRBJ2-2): DGGITQSPKYLFRKEGQNVTLSCEQNLNHDAMYWYRQDPGQGLRLIYYSQIVNDFQKGDIAEGYSVSREKKESFPLTVTSAQKNPTAFYLCASTFLMSPSTGELFFGEGSRLTVL.

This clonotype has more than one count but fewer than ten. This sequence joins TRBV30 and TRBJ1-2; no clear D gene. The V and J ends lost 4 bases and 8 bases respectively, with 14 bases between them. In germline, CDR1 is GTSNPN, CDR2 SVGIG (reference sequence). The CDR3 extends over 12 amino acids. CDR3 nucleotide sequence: TGTGCCTGGATGACCCGGTCCTACGGCTACACCTTC. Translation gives CAWMTRSYGYTF.

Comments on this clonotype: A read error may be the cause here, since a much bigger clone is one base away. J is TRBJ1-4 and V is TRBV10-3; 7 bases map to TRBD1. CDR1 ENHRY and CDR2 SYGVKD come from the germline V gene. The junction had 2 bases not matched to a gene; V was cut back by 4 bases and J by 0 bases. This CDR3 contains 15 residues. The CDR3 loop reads CAISGDSSTNEKLFF. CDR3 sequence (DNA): TGTGCCATCAGTGGGGACAGCTCAACTAATGAAAAACTGTTTTTT.

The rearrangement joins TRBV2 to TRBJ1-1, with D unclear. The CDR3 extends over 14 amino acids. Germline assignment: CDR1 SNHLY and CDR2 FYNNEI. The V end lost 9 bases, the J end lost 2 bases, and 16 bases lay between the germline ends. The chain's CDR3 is CASQEETLNTEAFF. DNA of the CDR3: TGTGCCAGTCAAGAGGAGACCCTAAACACTGAAGCTTTCTTT.

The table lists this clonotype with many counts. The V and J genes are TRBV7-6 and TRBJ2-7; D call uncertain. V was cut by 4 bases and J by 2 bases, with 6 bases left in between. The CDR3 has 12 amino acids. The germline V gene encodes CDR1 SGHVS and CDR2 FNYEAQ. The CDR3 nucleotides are TGTGCCAGCAGCTCCGACACCTACGAGCAGTACTTC. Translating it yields CASSSDTYEQYF.

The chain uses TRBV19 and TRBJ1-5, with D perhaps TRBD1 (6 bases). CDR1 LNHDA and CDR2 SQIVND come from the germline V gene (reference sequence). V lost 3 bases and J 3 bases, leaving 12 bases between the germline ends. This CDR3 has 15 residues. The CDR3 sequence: CASSIGGGYNQPQHF. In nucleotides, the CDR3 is TGTGCCAGTAGTATCGGGGGCGGCTACAATCAGCCCCAGCATTTT. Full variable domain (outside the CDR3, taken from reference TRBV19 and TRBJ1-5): DGGITQSPKYLFRKEGQNVTLSCEQNLNHDAMYWYRQDPGQGLRLIYYSQIVNDFQKGDIAEGYSVSREKKESFPLTVTSAQKNPTAFYLCASSIGGGYNQPQHFGDGTRLSIL.

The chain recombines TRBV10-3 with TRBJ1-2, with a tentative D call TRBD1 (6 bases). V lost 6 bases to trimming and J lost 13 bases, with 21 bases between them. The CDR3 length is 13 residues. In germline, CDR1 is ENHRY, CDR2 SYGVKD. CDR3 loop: CAIRHQGTPWPTF. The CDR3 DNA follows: TGTGCCATCAGACACCAGGGGACACCTTGGCCCACCTTC.

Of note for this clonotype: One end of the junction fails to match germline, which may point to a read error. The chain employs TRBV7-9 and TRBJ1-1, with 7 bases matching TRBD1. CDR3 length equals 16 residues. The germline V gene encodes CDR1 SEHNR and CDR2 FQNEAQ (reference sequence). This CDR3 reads CASSPQGRGLETEAYF. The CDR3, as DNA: TGTGCCAGCAGCCCCCAGGGTAGGGGGCTGGAAACTGAAGCTTACTTT.

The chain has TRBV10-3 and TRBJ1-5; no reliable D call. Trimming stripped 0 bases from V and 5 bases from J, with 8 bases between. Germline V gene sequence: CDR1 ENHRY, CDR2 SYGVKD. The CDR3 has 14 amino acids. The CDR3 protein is CAISESLVHQPQHF. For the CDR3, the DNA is TGTGCCATCAGTGAGTCGTTGGTCCATCAGCCCCAGCATTTT.

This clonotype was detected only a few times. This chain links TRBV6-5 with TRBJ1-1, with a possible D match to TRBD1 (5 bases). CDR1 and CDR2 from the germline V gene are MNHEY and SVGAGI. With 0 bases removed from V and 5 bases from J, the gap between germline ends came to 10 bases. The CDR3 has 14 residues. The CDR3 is CASSYSETETEAFF. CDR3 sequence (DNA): TGTGCCAGCAGTTACTCTGAGACAGAAACTGAAGCTTTCTTT.

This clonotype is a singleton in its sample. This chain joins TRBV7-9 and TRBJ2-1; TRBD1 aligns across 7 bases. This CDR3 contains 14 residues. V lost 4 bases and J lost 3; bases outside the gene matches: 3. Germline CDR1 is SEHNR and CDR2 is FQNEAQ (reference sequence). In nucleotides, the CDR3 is TGTGCCAGCAGCTCCAGGGGGAACTACAATGAGCAGTTCTTC. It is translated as CASSSRGNYNEQFF.

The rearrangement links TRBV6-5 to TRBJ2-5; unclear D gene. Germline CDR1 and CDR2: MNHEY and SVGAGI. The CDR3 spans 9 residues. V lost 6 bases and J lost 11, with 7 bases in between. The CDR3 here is CASSRAQYF. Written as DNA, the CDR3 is TGTGCCAGCAGCCGGGCACAGTACTTC.

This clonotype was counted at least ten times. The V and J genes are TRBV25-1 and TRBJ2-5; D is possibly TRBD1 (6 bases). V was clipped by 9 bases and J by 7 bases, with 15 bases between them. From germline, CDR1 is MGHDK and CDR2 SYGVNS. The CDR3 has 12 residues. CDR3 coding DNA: TGTGCCAGTAGGACAGATAAAGGGACCCAGTACTTC. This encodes CASRTDKGTQYF. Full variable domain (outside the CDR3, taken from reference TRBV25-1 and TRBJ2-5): EADIYQTPRYLVIGTGKKITLECSQTMGHDKMYWYQQDPGMELHLIHYSYGVNSTEKGDLSSESTVSRIRTEHFPLTLESARPSHTSQYLCASRTDKGTQYFGPGTRLLVL.